The clone carrying this T cell receptor (beta chain) was recorded a few times. In the original analysis: Reference gene primer amplification in the assay estimated nucleated cell counts. Clones were sequenced by immunoSEQ multiplex PCR, and TCRdb holds only the in-frame ones, with some missing. V and J calls and clone size are copied from that table; D and trimming were computed from the DNA. The profile shows nearly 300,000 clones, about nine tenths of them singletons. The sample originates from a study of blood T cell repertoires in COVID-19. About the research overall: COVID-19 samples from acute and convalescent phases originated in the United States, Italy and Spain. In each case, the material was cDNA or gDNA derived from T cells, B-cell-depleted T cells, or PBMCs.

This clonotype was obtained from a woman in her 30s who had recovered from COVID-19. The specimen was peripheral blood.

DNA of the CDR3: TGTGCCAGCAGTTTGGGACAGGGTTACTATGGCTACACCTTC. Its translation: CASSLGQGYYGYTF. This chain joins TRBV28 and TRBJ1-2; 9 bases map to TRBD1. The CDR3 extends over 14 amino acids. The J segment lost 3 bases and the V segment lost 3 bases, leaving 2 bases of the junction unmatched. The germline CDR1 and CDR2 sequences are MDHEN and SYDVKM.